Here is one TCR beta chain with its context. Its target is unknown. Produced via immunoSEQ multiplex PCR; TCRdb's table is partial and in-frame only. The sample includes under 600,000 clones, more than 95% seen only once; the top ten take around 0.3%. These data are taken from a study of shared clonotypes between healthy human individuals. For the study at large: Per donor, three plates held CD4 naive cells, three held CD4 memory, two held CD8 naive and one held CD8 memory. Findings and caveats of the study: A few donors had about 5% of their naive CD4 clonotypes in common.

Trimming took 4 bases from V and 2 from J; bases not matched to a gene: 9. This CDR3 has 16 amino acids. The germline gives CDR1 SGHNT, CDR2 YYREEE (reference sequence). CD45RO-negative, CCR7-selected cells formed the naive CD8 fraction, which excluded terminally differentiated effector memory CD45RA+ cells. The source material was naive CD8+ T cells sorted from blood. This receptor was obtained from a man aged 25 to 40 in good health. This chain joins TRBV5-4 and TRBJ2-1, with 7 positions matching TRBD1. In DNA form, the CDR3 reads TGTGCCAGCAGCCCGATCACCGGGACAGCCTACAATGAGCAGTTCTTC. The encoded protein is CASSPITGTAYNEQFF.